Presented here are 10 T cell receptor beta chains from one specimen sequenced in a study of CD8 T cells in Susac syndrome. The RNA, roughly 0.45 to 1 ug, was put through reverse transcription using random hexamers. TCRdb itself ran the immunoSEQ multiplex PCR reads through MiXCR, one entry per CDR3 protein. The sample contains fewer than 150,000 distinct CDR3 sequences, roughly 95% of which appear only once. The sample was CD4+ T cells from PBMCs. These TCRs come from a human donor in good health.

The V call is TRBV5-1, the J call TRBJ2-7, with D possibly being TRBD1 (6 bases). Germline CDR1 SGHRS, CDR2 YFSETQ. CDR3 size: 16 residues. V was cut by 2 bases and J by 4 bases, with 19 bases left in between. The CDR3 is CASSFGPGHEIYEQYF. As DNA, the CDR3 is TGCGCCAGCAGCTTTGGTCCGGGACACGAAATTTACGAGCAGTACTTC.

V and J are TRBV12-3 or TRBV12-4 and TRBJ2-6; D is perhaps TRBD1 or TRBD2 (5 bases each). Trimming removed 2 bases at V and 0 bases at J, with 11 bases between. This CDR3 comprises 17 residues. The CDR3 loop is CASSLRDVSSGANVLTF. The CDR3 DNA reads TGTGCCAGCAGTTTAAGGGACGTTAGCTCTGGGGCCAACGTCCTGACTTTC.

This chain connects TRBV12-3 or TRBV12-4 to TRBJ2-4; 11 positions agree with TRBD2. The trim removed 6 bases at V and 7 bases at J, leaving 8 bases unmatched. The CDR3 runs 15 residues. The CDR3 here is CASSLGTSGGNIQYF. Here the CDR3 DNA reads TGTGCCAGCAGCCTAGGGACTAGCGGAGGGAACATTCAGTACTTC.

For the CDR3, the DNA is TGTGCCAGCAGCTTAGGGTCCGGGACAAATAATTCACCCCTCCACTTT. This sequence encodes CASSLGSGTNNSPLHF. The V call is TRBV7-2, the J call TRBJ1-6, with D possibly being TRBD1 (6 bases). The V and J ends lost 1 base and 5 bases respectively, with 12 bases between them. Germline V gene sequence: CDR1 SGHTA, CDR2 FQGNSA. There are 16 residues in the CDR3.

This chain uses TRBV12-3 or TRBV12-4 with TRBJ2-5; D gene uncertain. This CDR3 has 12 residues. The V end was cut by 4 bases, the J end by 7 bases, with 10 bases between. CDR3 protein: CASSWSRRTQYF. As DNA, the CDR3 is TGTGCCAGCAGTTGGTCCCGCCGGACCCAGTACTTC.

The chain uses TRBV5-4 and TRBJ2-2; tentatively, D is TRBD2 (6 bases). Germline V gene lookup returns CDR1 SGHNT and CDR2 YYREEE (reference sequence). V shed 4 bases and J shed 5 bases, with 15 bases lying between them. CDR3 length: 15 amino acids. CDR3 nucleotide sequence: TGTGCCAGCAGCCGGGACTCCCGCCAAACCGGGGAGCTGTTTTTT. Protein sequence: CASSRDSRQTGELFF.

The chain carries TRBV12-3 or TRBV12-4 and TRBJ2-7, with D possibly being TRBD2 (6 bases). Deletions cut 8 bases from V and 5 bases from J, with 10 bases between. There are 11 residues in the CDR3. The CDR3 DNA reads TGTGCCAGCTCCGGGGGAGACGAGCAGTACTTC. It encodes CASSGGDEQYF.

The rearrangement uses TRBV9 and TRBJ2-2, with 8 bases fitting TRBD1. Germline-derived CDR1 and CDR2 are SGDLS and YYNGEE. V lost 1 base and J lost 2; bases outside the gene matches: 4. CDR3 length equals 16 residues. Written as DNA, the CDR3 is TGTGCCAGCAGCGTAAGCAGGGGGCTTAACACCGGGGAGCTGTTTTTT. The encoded protein is CASSVSRGLNTGELFF.

V gene TRBV27 combines with J gene TRBJ2-2; the D gene is possibly TRBD1 (5 bases). This CDR3 comprises 15 residues. V lost 2 bases and J lost 6, with 13 bases in between. CDR1 MNHEY and CDR2 SMNVEV come from the germline V gene (reference sequence). CDR3 coding DNA: TGTGCCAGCAGTTTAAGTCAGGGTGTCGCCGGGGAGCTGTTTTTT. Its translation is CASSLSQGVAGELFF.

The V gene is TRBV19, the J gene TRBJ1-1; unclear D gene. CDR1 is LNHDA and CDR2 is SQIVND in the germline V gene (reference sequence). Trimming cost V 5 bases and J 1 base, with 14 bases left between them. The CDR3 runs to 15 residues. CDR3: CASSPQEGWNTEAFF. In nucleotides, the CDR3 is TGTGCCAGTAGTCCCCAGGAGGGTTGGAACACTGAAGCTTTCTTT.